This T cell receptor beta chain is drawn from a study of T-cell memory formation after mild COVID-19. Constant-segment primers served in 5'RACE that generated TCR alpha and TCR beta cDNA libraries bearing sample barcodes and UMIs. TCRdb re-called the 5' RACE reads with MiXCR, one entry per CDR3 protein. The table has 530,000 or so distinct CDR3 sequences, around a sixth seen once. From germline, CDR1 is SGHTA and CDR2 FQGNSA. This CDR3 is built from 17 residues. V dropped 0 bases and J dropped 3 bases, with 14 bases sitting between them. This chain uses TRBV7-2 with TRBJ1-4; possibly TRBD1 for D (6 bases). The specimen was PBMCs or a T cell subset sorted from them (not recorded which). This receptor was identified in an adult woman who had mild COVID-19 (a few samples of this study predate the infection). Cell type and time point are not known. The DNA for the CDR3 is TGTGCCAGCAGCTTAGCTGGGGGCGGACGCGCTAATGAAAAACTGTTTTTT. Translation gives CASSLAGGGRANEKLFF. Drawing the rest from reference TRBV7-2 and TRBJ1-4, the complete variable domain is GAGVSQSPSNKVTEKGKDVELRCDPISGHTALYWYRQSLGQGLEFLIYFQGNSAPDKSGLPSDRFSAERTGGSVSTLTIQRTQQEDSAVYLCASSLAGGGRANEKLFFGSGTQLSVL.